Below are 2 T cell receptor beta chains sequenced from a single sample in a study of T cell responses to AZD1222 COVID-19 vaccine. Libraries were prepared by immunoSEQ multiplex PCR; TCRdb keeps only in-frame clonotypes and omits some of them. Of about 100,000 clones in the sample, nearly 95% were seen once. The specimen comprised peripheral blood, sampled on day 0 of AZD1222 vaccination. The receptors originated from an adult in good health.

The chain links TRBV19 to TRBJ2-1, with TRBD2 as a possible D gene (7 bases). Per germline, CDR1 LNHDA and CDR2 SQIVND (reference sequence). V was trimmed by 4 bases and J by 9 bases, leaving 13 bases between them. The CDR3 has 13 amino acids. CDR3 amino acids: CASSSGGAGEQFF. The CDR3 coding sequence is TGTGCCAGTAGTAGTGGGGGGGCCGGTGAGCAGTTCTTC.

This rearrangement joins TRBV30 to TRBJ2-1, with 10 bases fitting TRBD2. This CDR3 has 16 amino acids. V lost 4 bases and J lost 7; bases outside the gene matches: 13. Looked up from germline, CDR1 is GTSNPN and CDR2 is SVGIG (reference sequence). CDR3 nucleotides: TGTGCCTGGACCGTAGCGGGGACTAGCGTGTCAAATGAGCAGTTCTTC. Translated, it gives CAWTVAGTSVSNEQFF.